This T cell receptor beta chain was sequenced in a study of Ad26.COV2.S vaccination and SARS-CoV-2 variants. TCRdb's table, derived via immunoSEQ multiplex PCR, lists solely in-frame clones and lacks some. Of about 87,000 clones listed, more than 65% were seen once; the top ten hold about 16%. CDR1 and CDR2 from the germline V gene are WSHSY and SAAADI. V was clipped by 6 bases and J by 3 bases; unmatched bases: 2. CDR3 length equals 14 residues. V is TRBV10-2 and J is TRBJ1-3, with 10 bases identical to TRBD1. This clonotype was obtained from a human donor who had recovered from COVID-19. The material was peripheral blood, obtained after recovery from COVID-19. CDR3 sequence (DNA): TGCGCCAGCAGGGACAGGGGGTATGGAAACACCATATATTTT. It codes for CASRDRGYGNTIYF.